The subject of this entry is one TCR beta chain. Antigen: not known. Together with a sample-barcoded 5' primer, a J-beta primer mix was included in a second PCR lasting about 7 to 11 cycles. A minimum of 2.5 million CDR3-containing paired-end reads was obtained for each sample. MiXCR, applied by TCRdb to the 5' RACE reads, yields one record per CDR3 protein. The data show about 970,000 distinct CDR3 sequences, roughly half seen once. Germline CDR1 MNHEY, CDR2 SMNVEV (reference sequence). The CDR3 is made up of 13 amino acids. With 2 bases removed from V and 6 bases from J, the gap between germline ends came to 10 bases. This record belongs to a study of blood T cells in healthy people across ages. Points from the study as a whole: Fewer expanded clones and more diversity marked long-lived versus aged donors.

Sequencing used blood. This sequence joins TRBV27 and TRBJ1-2, with a tentative D call TRBD1 (5 bases). This sequence was found in a woman aged 55-70 years in good health. CDR3 amino acids: CASSLTGVNGYTF. Written as DNA, the CDR3 is TGTGCCAGCAGTTTAACGGGGGTTAATGGCTACACCTTC.